This is a list of T cell receptor beta chains from one sample in a study of T cell responses to AZD1222 COVID-19 vaccine. Profiled with immunoSEQ multiplex PCR; TCRdb holds only in-frame clones, not every one. The data show about 170,000 clones, around 88% seen once. The material sequenced was peripheral blood, taken 28 days after the second AZD1222 dose. These receptors were collected from an adult who received the AZD1222 COVID-19 vaccine. The CDR3 runs from the conserved cysteine through the conserved F or W. The order of the fields is D gene, J gene, clone size, V gene, CDR3 protein, CDR3 DNA. D genes are given only for firm matches. Only some rows state a clone size, as once, few, many or a class for expanded clones.

d_gene: -
j_gene: TRBJ1-1
abundance: -
v_gene: TRBV19
CDR3aa: CASRPGDDGAHGAFF
CDR3nt: TGTGCCAGCCGCCCCGGGGATGATGGGGCGCACGGAGCTTTCTTT

d_gene: TRBD2
j_gene: TRBJ2-1
abundance: -
v_gene: TRBV11-3
CDR3aa: CASSFHYSGGATIGEQFF
CDR3nt: TGTGCCAGCAGCTTTCATTATAGCGGGGGGGCGACGATAGGTGAGCAGTTCTTC

d_gene: TRBD1
j_gene: TRBJ1-2
abundance: -
v_gene: TRBV19
CDR3aa: CASSITTGTGSGYTF
CDR3nt: TGTGCCAGTAGTATAACGACCGGGACAGGGTCGGGCTACACCTTC

d_gene: -
j_gene: TRBJ2-7
abundance: -
v_gene: TRBV18
CDR3aa: CASSPDIKAHEQYF
CDR3nt: TGTGCCAGCTCCCCAGATATCAAGGCCCACGAGCAGTACTTC

d_gene: -
j_gene: TRBJ1-2
abundance: few
v_gene: TRBV30
CDR3aa: CACRSGGFDTF
CDR3nt: TGTGCCTGCCGCTCGGGGGGCTTCGACACCTTC

d_gene: TRBD1
j_gene: TRBJ1-6
abundance: -
v_gene: TRBV12-5
CDR3aa: CASGPGQGASPLHF
CDR3nt: TGTGCTAGTGGACCGGGACAGGGTGCATCACCCCTCCACTTT

d_gene: -
j_gene: TRBJ1-1
abundance: -
v_gene: TRBV6-2/TRBV6-3
CDR3aa: CASSMGRFLDTEAFF
CDR3nt: TGTGCCAGCAGTATGGGGCGGTTTCTAGACACTGAAGCTTTCTTT

d_gene: TRBD1
j_gene: TRBJ1-2
abundance: -
v_gene: TRBV4-2
CDR3aa: CASTAGGLLEGYGYTF
CDR3nt: TGTGCCAGCACGGCAGGGGGTTTACTCGAGGGCTATGGCTACACCTTC

d_gene: TRBD1
j_gene: TRBJ1-3
abundance: -
v_gene: TRBV4-3
CDR3aa: CASSQDRGDRGDTIYF
CDR3nt: TGCGCCAGCAGCCAAGATCGGGGGGACAGGGGCGACACCATATATTTT

d_gene: -
j_gene: TRBJ1-4
abundance: -
v_gene: TRBV11-2
CDR3aa: CASSPWGAGGAGEKLFF
CDR3nt: TGTGCCAGCAGCCCGTGGGGGGCGGGGGGCGCCGGTGAAAAACTGTTTTTT

d_gene: -
j_gene: TRBJ2-5
abundance: -
v_gene: TRBV5-4
CDR3aa: CASANQETQYF
CDR3nt: TGTGCCAGCGCAAACCAAGAGACCCAGTACTTC

d_gene: -
j_gene: TRBJ1-1
abundance: -
v_gene: TRBV19
CDR3aa: CASSSLSWNTEAFF
CDR3nt: TGTGCCAGTAGTAGCCTCTCGTGGAACACTGAAGCTTTCTTT

d_gene: -
j_gene: TRBJ2-1
abundance: -
v_gene: TRBV19
CDR3aa: CASSISDNEQFF
CDR3nt: TGTGCCAGTAGTATATCCGACAATGAGCAGTTCTTC

d_gene: TRBD1
j_gene: TRBJ2-7
abundance: -
v_gene: TRBV6-2/TRBV6-3
CDR3aa: CASSYPSQGALEQYF
CDR3nt: TGTGCCAGCAGTTACCCGTCCCAGGGGGCCCTCGAGCAGTACTTC

d_gene: TRBD1
j_gene: TRBJ1-1
abundance: few
v_gene: TRBV6-5
CDR3aa: CASSPLGQGKGEAFF
CDR3nt: TGTGCCAGCAGTCCGTTAGGACAGGGAAAGGGTGAAGCTTTCTTT

d_gene: TRBD1
j_gene: TRBJ2-7
abundance: -
v_gene: TRBV11-2
CDR3aa: CASSLGWTGLEQYF
CDR3nt: TGTGCCAGCAGCTTAGGATGGACAGGGCTCGAGCAGTACTTC

d_gene: TRBD1
j_gene: TRBJ1-2
abundance: -
v_gene: TRBV12-3/TRBV12-4
CDR3aa: CASTTQGARGYTF
CDR3nt: TGTGCCAGCACCACCCAGGGGGCGCGAGGCTACACCTTC

d_gene: -
j_gene: TRBJ2-7
abundance: -
v_gene: TRBV7-2
CDR3aa: CASSLGGRGLYEQYF
CDR3nt: TGTGCCAGCAGCTTAGGGGGGCGGGGTTTGTACGAGCAGTACTTC

d_gene: -
j_gene: TRBJ1-3
abundance: -
v_gene: TRBV4-1
CDR3aa: CASSPDPGRVYSGNTIYF
CDR3nt: TGCGCCAGCAGCCCAGACCCCGGCAGGGTATACTCTGGAAACACCATATATTTT

d_gene: -
j_gene: TRBJ1-3
abundance: -
v_gene: TRBV10-1
CDR3aa: CASSESGSTGNTIYF
CDR3nt: TGCGCCAGCAGTGAGTCGGGCAGCACTGGAAACACCATATATTTT

d_gene: -
j_gene: TRBJ2-1
abundance: -
v_gene: TRBV5-1
CDR3aa: CASSLAGLAYNEQFF
CDR3nt: TGCGCCAGCAGCTTGGCAGGGCTGGCTTACAATGAGCAGTTCTTC

d_gene: TRBD1
j_gene: TRBJ2-6
abundance: -
v_gene: TRBV11-2
CDR3aa: CASSFWDRPDVLTF
CDR3nt: TGTGCCAGCAGCTTTTGGGACAGGCCTGATGTCCTGACTTTC

d_gene: -
j_gene: TRBJ1-6
abundance: -
v_gene: TRBV11-2
CDR3aa: CASQGMPNSPLHF
CDR3nt: TGTGCCAGCCAGGGCATGCCGAATTCACCCCTCCACTTT

d_gene: TRBD1
j_gene: TRBJ1-1
abundance: -
v_gene: TRBV20-1
CDR3aa: CSARDRGMAFF
CDR3nt: TGCAGTGCTAGGGACAGGGGGATGGCTTTCTTT

d_gene: -
j_gene: TRBJ2-1
abundance: -
v_gene: TRBV5-1
CDR3aa: CASSFWGEDYNEQFF
CDR3nt: TGCGCCAGCAGCTTTTGGGGGGAGGACTACAATGAGCAGTTCTTC

d_gene: -
j_gene: TRBJ1-2
abundance: once
v_gene: TRBV5-5
CDR3aa: CASSLEGEFSNGYTF
CDR3nt: TGTGCCAGCAGCTTGGAGGGGGAGTTCAGCAATGGCTACACCTTC

d_gene: -
j_gene: TRBJ1-6
abundance: -
v_gene: TRBV27
CDR3aa: CAGQPLADSPLHF
CDR3nt: TGTGCCGGGCAGCCCCTTGCTGATTCACCCCTCCACTTT

d_gene: -
j_gene: TRBJ2-7
abundance: -
v_gene: TRBV5-6
CDR3aa: CASSFGSSYEQYF
CDR3nt: TGTGCCAGCAGCTTTGGTAGCTCCTACGAGCAGTACTTC

d_gene: -
j_gene: TRBJ1-3
abundance: -
v_gene: TRBV6-5
CDR3aa: CASSSSTGFGGNTIYF
CDR3nt: -

d_gene: TRBD2
j_gene: TRBJ2-2
abundance: once
v_gene: TRBV9
CDR3aa: CASSVSSGAPGELFF
CDR3nt: TGTGCCAGCAGCGTATCTAGCGGGGCCCCCGGGGAGCTGTTTTTT

d_gene: -
j_gene: TRBJ1-5
abundance: -
v_gene: TRBV25-1
CDR3aa: CASSTGPANQPQHF
CDR3nt: TGTGCCAGCAGTACGGGGCCAGCGAATCAGCCCCAGCATTTT

d_gene: -
j_gene: TRBJ1-2
abundance: once
v_gene: TRBV19
CDR3aa: CASSISRTPANYGYTF
CDR3nt: TGTGCCAGTAGTATCTCTCGGACACCCGCTAACTATGGCTACACCTTC

d_gene: TRBD1
j_gene: TRBJ2-2
abundance: -
v_gene: TRBV11-2
CDR3aa: CASSPRRFGQGFGPGELFF
CDR3nt: TGTGCCAGCAGCCCGCGCAGGTTTGGACAGGGTTTCGGGCCCGGGGAGCTGTTTTTT

d_gene: -
j_gene: TRBJ2-7
abundance: -
v_gene: TRBV7-2
CDR3aa: CASSPLADYEQYF
CDR3nt: TGTGCCAGCAGCCCCCTGGCAGATTACGAGCAGTACTTC

d_gene: -
j_gene: TRBJ2-7
abundance: -
v_gene: TRBV18
CDR3aa: CASSPPTGQGSEQYF
CDR3nt: TGTGCCAGCTCACCACCGACCGGGCAGGGGAGCGAGCAGTACTTC

d_gene: -
j_gene: TRBJ2-5
abundance: -
v_gene: TRBV4-2
CDR3aa: CASSQELSGQGSVPYF
CDR3nt: TGTGCCAGCAGCCAAGAACTTTCGGGACAAGGTTCGGTCCCTTACTTC

d_gene: -
j_gene: TRBJ2-5
abundance: -
v_gene: TRBV2
CDR3aa: CASMREFTQYF
CDR3nt: TGTGCCAGCATGAGGGAATTTACCCAGTACTTC

d_gene: -
j_gene: TRBJ2-1
abundance: -
v_gene: TRBV19
CDR3aa: CASSNNEQFF
CDR3nt: TGTGCCAGTAGTAACAATGAGCAGTTCTTC

d_gene: -
j_gene: TRBJ1-5
abundance: -
v_gene: TRBV30
CDR3aa: CAWSVIASNQPQHF
CDR3nt: TGTGCCTGGAGTGTAATCGCTAGCAATCAGCCCCAGCATTTT

d_gene: TRBD2
j_gene: TRBJ2-3
abundance: -
v_gene: TRBV2
CDR3aa: CASRGLADTDTQYF
CDR3nt: TGTGCCAGCAGAGGACTAGCGGACACAGATACGCAGTATTTT

d_gene: -
j_gene: TRBJ1-1
abundance: -
v_gene: TRBV7-9
CDR3aa: CASSFGTLNTEAFF
CDR3nt: TGTGCCAGCAGCTTCGGGACCTTGAACACTGAAGCTTTCTTT

d_gene: -
j_gene: TRBJ1-1
abundance: -
v_gene: TRBV5-5
CDR3aa: CASSPRRGGTEAFF
CDR3nt: TGTGCCAGCAGCCCCCGGAGGGGAGGAACTGAAGCTTTCTTT

d_gene: TRBD1
j_gene: TRBJ2-3
abundance: -
v_gene: TRBV11-2
CDR3aa: CASSSTESWDRNTDTQYF
CDR3nt: TGTGCCAGCAGCTCAACGGAGAGTTGGGACAGAAACACAGATACGCAGTATTTT

d_gene: TRBD1
j_gene: TRBJ1-1
abundance: -
v_gene: TRBV5-5
CDR3aa: CASRSGTGVPNTEAFF
CDR3nt: TGTGCCAGCAGATCCGGGACAGGGGTGCCGAACACTGAAGCTTTCTTT

d_gene: TRBD1
j_gene: TRBJ1-2
abundance: -
v_gene: TRBV24-1
CDR3aa: CATSDWGTGNYGYTF
CDR3nt: TGTGCCACCAGTGATTGGGGGACAGGGAACTATGGCTACACCTTC

d_gene: -
j_gene: TRBJ2-5
abundance: -
v_gene: TRBV5-1
CDR3aa: CASSSTRGQETQYF
CDR3nt: TGCGCCAGCAGCTCAACCCGGGGCCAAGAGACCCAGTACTTC

d_gene: -
j_gene: TRBJ1-1
abundance: -
v_gene: TRBV18
CDR3aa: CASSVLSETEAFF
CDR3nt: TGTGCCAGCTCAGTCCTCTCCGAAACTGAAGCTTTCTTT

d_gene: -
j_gene: TRBJ2-3
abundance: -
v_gene: TRBV9
CDR3aa: CASSVGSGEGTDTQYF
CDR3nt: TGTGCCAGCAGCGTAGGATCGGGGGAGGGCACAGATACGCAGTATTTT

d_gene: TRBD1
j_gene: TRBJ1-5
abundance: -
v_gene: TRBV5-1
CDR3aa: CASSLEGQGQPQHF
CDR3nt: TGCGCCAGCAGCTTGGAAGGACAGGGCCAGCCCCAGCATTTT

d_gene: TRBD1
j_gene: TRBJ2-1
abundance: -
v_gene: TRBV7-9
CDR3aa: CASSLVRQGKTYNEQFF
CDR3nt: TGTGCCAGCAGCTTAGTGAGACAGGGAAAAACCTACAATGAGCAGTTCTTC

d_gene: -
j_gene: TRBJ1-1
abundance: once
v_gene: TRBV29-1
CDR3aa: CSVEMGRTEAFF
CDR3nt: TGCAGCGTTGAGATGGGGCGCACTGAAGCTTTCTTT

d_gene: -
j_gene: TRBJ2-1
abundance: once
v_gene: TRBV4-2
CDR3aa: CASSHDRDQYNEQFF
CDR3nt: TGTGCCAGCAGCCACGACCGGGACCAGTACAATGAGCAGTTCTTC

d_gene: -
j_gene: TRBJ1-2
abundance: -
v_gene: TRBV2
CDR3aa: CASSELRGGDFNYGYTF
CDR3nt: TGTGCCAGCAGTGAACTCCGCGGCGGGGACTTTAACTATGGCTACACCTTC

d_gene: TRBD1
j_gene: TRBJ2-3
abundance: -
v_gene: TRBV15
CDR3aa: CATSRGGQGATDTQYF
CDR3nt: TGTGCCACCAGCAGAGGAGGGCAGGGGGCCACAGATACGCAGTATTTT